This T cell receptor (beta chain) was sequenced in a study of blood T cell repertoires in COVID-19. The wider study: Sources were T cells, B-cell-depleted T cells, or PBMCs; the material itself was cDNA or gDNA.

The CDR3 is made up of 15 amino acids. Per the germline V gene, CDR1 is LGHDT and CDR2 is YNNKEL (reference sequence). V was shortened by 0 bases and J by 8 bases, with 16 bases between the two germline ends. Sequencing was performed with immunoSEQ multiplex PCR; in TCRdb, only in-frame clones are kept and a portion is missing. The repertoire holds 150,000 to 200,000 clones, with approximately 84% as singletons. The TCR comes from a woman of 80 years or more with acute or convalescent COVID-19. The sequenced material came from peripheral blood. The chain uses TRBV3-1 (or the pseudogene TRBV3-2) and TRBJ1-2; D call uncertain. The CDR3 region has the DNA TGTGCCAGCAGCCAAGATCTTGCGGGCGGGCGAGGCTACACCTTC. It specifies CASSQDLAGGRGYTF.